One sample yielded the 2 T cell receptor beta chains listed below, sequenced in a study of T cells in Graves' hyperthyroidism and ophthalmopathy. RNA transcripts served as the template for amplifying TCR beta CDR3 regions. The study used the HTBI primer set for a first-round RT-PCR of the TCR CDR3. Using its own MiXCR run on the multiplex PCR reads, TCRdb lists one record per CDR3 protein. Of approximately 620,000 distinct CDR3 sequences in the sample, approximately 15% were seen once. Sequenced input: blood. The receptors were gathered from a woman aged 40 to 55 with Graves' ophthalmopathy.

The J gene is TRBJ2-7, the V gene TRBV7-8, with no clear D. The CDR3 has 12 residues. Trimming took off 4 bases at V and 4 bases at J, with 8 bases between the two ends. In germline, CDR1 is SGHVS, CDR2 FQNEAQ. CDR3 in amino acids: CASSSYGYEQYF. The CDR3 DNA is TGTGCCAGCAGCTCGTACGGATACGAGCAGTACTTC.

This clonotype has just a few counts. The chain links TRBV2 to TRBJ2-7; 10 nucleotides line up with TRBD1. This CDR3 is 15 amino acids long. Germline V gives CDR1 SNHLY, CDR2 FYNNEI. V dropped 4 bases and J dropped 3; count of bases not matched to a gene: 6. The CDR3 here is CASSGGDRGNYEQYF. The CDR3 DNA sequence: TGTGCCAGCAGTGGGGGGGACAGGGGTAACTACGAGCAGTACTTC.